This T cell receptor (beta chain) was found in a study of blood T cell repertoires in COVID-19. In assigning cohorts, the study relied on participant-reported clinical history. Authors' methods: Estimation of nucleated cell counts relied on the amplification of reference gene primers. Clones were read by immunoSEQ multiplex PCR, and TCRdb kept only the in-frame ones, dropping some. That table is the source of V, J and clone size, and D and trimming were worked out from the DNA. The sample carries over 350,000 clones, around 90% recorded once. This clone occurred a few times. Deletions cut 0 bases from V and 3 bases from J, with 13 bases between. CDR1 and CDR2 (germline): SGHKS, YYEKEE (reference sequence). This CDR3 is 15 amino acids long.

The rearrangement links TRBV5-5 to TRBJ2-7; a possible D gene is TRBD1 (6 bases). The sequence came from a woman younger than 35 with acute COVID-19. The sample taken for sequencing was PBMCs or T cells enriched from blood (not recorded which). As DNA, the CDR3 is TGTGCCAGCAGCTTGGAGGGGGACACTTACTACGAGCAGTACTTC. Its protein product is CASSLEGDTYYEQYF. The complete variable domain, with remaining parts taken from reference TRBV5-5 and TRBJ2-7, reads DAGVTQSPTHLIKTRGQQVTLRCSPISGHKSVSWYQQVLGQGPQFIFQYYEKEERGRGNFPDRFSARQFPNYSSELNVNALLLGDSALYLCASSLEGDTYYEQYFGPGTRLTVT.